This T cell receptor (beta chain) was observed in a study of T cell responses to AZD1222 COVID-19 vaccine. Study findings and constraints: The breadth and depth of Spike-specific TCRs increased once two AZD1222 doses had been given. Among those given AZD1222, only six were seropositive at baseline.

Clones were sequenced by immunoSEQ multiplex PCR, and TCRdb holds only the in-frame ones, with some missing. The table shows some 140,000 clones, with 92% occurring only once. J was trimmed by 15 bases and V by 1 base; bases with no gene match: 12. The CDR3 sequence is 14 residues long. Germline CDR1 SGHTA, CDR2 FQGNSA. With regard to this clone: Its specificity is not known.

Sequenced here: peripheral blood, sampled on day 0 of AZD1222 vaccination. This TCR came from an adult in good health. The V and J genes are TRBV7-2 and TRBJ2-1; the match to TRBD2 covers 7 bases. The CDR3 nucleotides read TGTGCCAGCAGCTTAGAGCTTAGGGGACTACCTCGGTTCTTC. Protein sequence: CASSLELRGLPRFF.